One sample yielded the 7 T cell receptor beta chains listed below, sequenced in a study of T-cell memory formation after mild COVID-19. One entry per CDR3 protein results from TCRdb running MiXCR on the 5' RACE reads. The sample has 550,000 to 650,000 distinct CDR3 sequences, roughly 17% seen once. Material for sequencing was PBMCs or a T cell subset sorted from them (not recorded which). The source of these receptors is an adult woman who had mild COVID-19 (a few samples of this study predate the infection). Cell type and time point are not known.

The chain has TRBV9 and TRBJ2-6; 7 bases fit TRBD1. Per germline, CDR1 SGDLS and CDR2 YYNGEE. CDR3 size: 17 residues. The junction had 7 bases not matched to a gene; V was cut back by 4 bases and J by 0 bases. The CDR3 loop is CASSPGTVDSGANVLTF. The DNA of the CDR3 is TGTGCCAGCAGCCCCGGGACAGTTGACTCTGGGGCCAACGTCCTGACTTTC.

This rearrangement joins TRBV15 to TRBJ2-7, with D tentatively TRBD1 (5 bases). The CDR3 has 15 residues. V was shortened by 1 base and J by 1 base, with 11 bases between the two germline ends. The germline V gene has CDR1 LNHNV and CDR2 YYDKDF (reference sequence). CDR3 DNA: TGTGCCACCAGCAGAGGAACAGGCGCATCCTACGAGCAGTACTTC. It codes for CATSRGTGASYEQYF.

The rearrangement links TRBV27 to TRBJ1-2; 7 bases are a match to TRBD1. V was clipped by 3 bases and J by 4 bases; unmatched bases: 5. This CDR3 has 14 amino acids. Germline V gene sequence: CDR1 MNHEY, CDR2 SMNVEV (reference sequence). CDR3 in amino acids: CASSFNNRGYGYTF. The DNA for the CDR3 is TGTGCCAGCAGTTTTAACAACAGGGGCTATGGCTACACCTTC.

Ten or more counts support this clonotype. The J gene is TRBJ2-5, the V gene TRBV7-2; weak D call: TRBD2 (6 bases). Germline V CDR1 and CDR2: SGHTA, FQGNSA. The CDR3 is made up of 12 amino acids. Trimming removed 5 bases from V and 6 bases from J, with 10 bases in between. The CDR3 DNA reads TGTGCCAGCAGCCATGCGGGGAAGACCCAGTACTTC. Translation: CASSHAGKTQYF.

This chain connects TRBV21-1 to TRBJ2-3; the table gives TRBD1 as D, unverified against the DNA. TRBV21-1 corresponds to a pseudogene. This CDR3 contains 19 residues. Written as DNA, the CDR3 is TGTGCCAGCAGCAAAGGAGGGGAGCTGGGGAACTGTAGCACAGATACGCAGTATTTT. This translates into CASSKGGELGNCSTDTQYF.

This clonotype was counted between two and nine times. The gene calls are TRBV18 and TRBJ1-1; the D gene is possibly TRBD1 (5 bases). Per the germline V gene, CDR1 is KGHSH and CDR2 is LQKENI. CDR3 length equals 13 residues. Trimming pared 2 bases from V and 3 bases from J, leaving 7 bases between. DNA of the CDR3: TGTGCCAGCTCACCAGGGGCCCACACTGAAGCTTTCTTT. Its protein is CASSPGAHTEAFF.

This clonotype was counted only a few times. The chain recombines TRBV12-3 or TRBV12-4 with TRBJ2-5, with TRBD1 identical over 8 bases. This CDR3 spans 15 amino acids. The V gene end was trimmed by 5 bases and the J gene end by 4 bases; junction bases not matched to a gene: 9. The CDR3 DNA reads TGTGCCAGCAGTCCCGGACAGGGTATGCGAGAGACCCAGTACTTC. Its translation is CASSPGQGMRETQYF.